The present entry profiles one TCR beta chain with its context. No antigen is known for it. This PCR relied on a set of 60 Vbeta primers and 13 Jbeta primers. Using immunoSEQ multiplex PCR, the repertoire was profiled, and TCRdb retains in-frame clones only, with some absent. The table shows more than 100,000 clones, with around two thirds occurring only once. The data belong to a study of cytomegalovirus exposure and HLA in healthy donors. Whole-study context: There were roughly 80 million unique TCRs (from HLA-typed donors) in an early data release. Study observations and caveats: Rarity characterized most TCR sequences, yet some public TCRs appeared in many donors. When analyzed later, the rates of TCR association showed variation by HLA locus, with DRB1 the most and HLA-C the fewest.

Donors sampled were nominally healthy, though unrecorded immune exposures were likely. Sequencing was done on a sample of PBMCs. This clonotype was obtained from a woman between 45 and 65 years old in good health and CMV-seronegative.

The CDR3 nucleotides are TGTGCCAGCCGCGGAGAGACCCAGTACTTC. This sequence encodes CASRGETQYF. The chain combines TRBV2 with TRBJ2-5; D not resolved. Trimming stripped 8 bases from V and 4 bases from J, with 5 bases between. Per the germline V gene, CDR1 is SNHLY and CDR2 is FYNNEI. This CDR3 is 10 amino acids long. The full variable domain, in which reference TRBV2 and TRBJ2-5 provide the parts outside the CDR3, is EPEVTQTPSHQVTQMGQEVILRCVPISNHLYFYWYRQILGQKVEFLVSFYNNEISEKSEIFDDQFSVERPDGSNFTLKIRSTKLEDSAMYFCASRGETQYFGPGTRLLVL.